This entry features one T cell receptor beta chain sequence. With random hexamers, roughly 0.45 to 1 ug RNA was reverse transcribed. Amplification of TCR beta CDR3 across 54 Vbeta and 13 Jbeta was performed with immunoSEQ multiplex PCR. TCRdb processed the immunoSEQ multiplex PCR reads anew with MiXCR; each CDR3 protein has one entry. The sample yields 140,000 or so distinct CDR3 sequences, 94% seen once. This sample is drawn from a study of CD8 T cells in Susac syndrome. The CDR3 sequence is 14 residues long. CDR1 MGHRA and CDR2 YSYEKL come from the germline V gene. V lost 1 base and J 4 bases, leaving 10 bases between the germline ends. CD8+ and CD4+ T cells circulating in blood were sequenced for TCR beta. Controls were healthy donors (matched for age and sex).

The clonotype was recovered from a human donor in good health. Sequenced: CD4+ T cells from PBMCs. The chain carries TRBV4-1 and TRBJ1-2; tentative D call: TRBD1 (5 bases). The CDR3 DNA follows: TGCGCCAGCAGCCAAGTCGCAGGGTTCTATGGCTACACCTTC. It yields the protein CASSQVAGFYGYTF.